This TCR beta chain was sequenced during a study of long-term antiretroviral therapy in people with HIV. At the survey level, the v3.0 immunoSEQ assay was run. This table comes from immunoSEQ multiplex PCR, and its TCRdb copy is limited to in-frame clones, with some not included. The sample holds over 1,500 clones, almost 90% seen once. The specimen comprised unsorted PBMCs, sampled 0.7 years after starting antiretroviral therapy. The TCR comes from a woman in her forties or fifties with HIV.

CDR3: CASSRTTGSYEQYF. CDR3 sequence (DNA): TGCGCCAGCAGCCGTACCACAGGCTCCTACGAGCAGTACTTC. The chain carries TRBV5-1 and TRBJ2-7; D possibly corresponds to TRBD1 (5 bases). Germline values: CDR1 SGHRS, CDR2 YFSETQ. V was shortened by 4 bases and J by 0 bases, with 11 bases between the two germline ends. There are 14 residues in the CDR3.